This T cell receptor beta chain appears in the sequencing data of a study of tumor and adjacent non-tumor tissue in lung cancer. As for this clonotype: Its antigen is currently unknown. One end of the junction is discordant with germline, which a read error may explain.

The study's findings and limits: TCR diversity was significantly greater in tumor than normal lung tissue.

The CDR3 is 14 amino acids. Germline lookup yields CDR1 LGHNA and CDR2 YSLEER. RNA was extracted from bulk tissue without any cell sorting. The library came from three nested PCR rounds adapted from ARM-PCR protocols. A single record per CDR3 protein comes from TCRdb applying MiXCR to the multiplex PCR reads. The top ten hold around 13% of the sample, which has 100,000 to 150,000 distinct CDR3 sequences, approximately 71% seen once. This receptor was obtained from a man in his thirties or forties with non-small cell lung cancer. The chain has TRBV4-3 and TRBJ1-2; 9 nucleotides align to TRBD1. Sequenced input: lung tumor tissue. The CDR3 DNA reads as TGCGCCAGCACCCAAACACAGGGGGCCGATGGCTACACCTTC. Translated, it gives CASTQTQGADGYTF.